Below, 13 T cell receptor beta chains from the same sample are listed, as sequenced in a study of blood T cells in healthy people across ages (dated by TCRdb to 2015 to 2017). Library generation was performed with 5' RACE. Sequencing used an Illumina HiSeq 2500. A second PCR of about 6 to 11 cycles was performed with a sample-barcoded 5' primer and a J-beta primer mix. TCRdb itself trimmed the public reads at Q25 with fastp, ran MiXCR and retained productive beta chains. Every entry covers one CDR3 protein and lists the most common genes and DNA from its rows. This sample lists around 1.7 million distinct CDR3 sequences; 28% were detected once. Over 7% of the sample goes to the ten largest clones. Sequenced material: blood. The receptor set was obtained from a woman in her 30s in good health.

A few counts support this clonotype. The chain combines TRBV11-2 with TRBJ2-5; 11 bases are a match to TRBD1. The V and J ends lost 3 bases and 0 bases, in that order; junction bases with no gene match: 3. Germline V gene sequence: CDR1 SGHAT, CDR2 FQNNGV. The CDR3 runs to 16 residues. The CDR3 loop is CASSFSDRGHQETQYF. The CDR3, as DNA: TGTGCCAGCAGCTTCTCGGACAGGGGGCACCAAGAGACCCAGTACTTC. Variable domain in full (rest from reference TRBV11-2 and TRBJ2-5): EAGVAQSPRYKIIEKRQSVAFWCNPISGHATLYWYQQILGQGPKLLIQFQNNGVVDDSQLPKDRFSAERLKGVDSTLKIQPAKLEDSAVYLCASSFSDRGHQETQYFGPGTRLLVL.

This clonotype was counted only a few times. The chain employs TRBV7-2 and TRBJ2-1, with TRBD2 matching 11 bases. Losses at the gene ends were 5 bases for V and 4 bases for J; bases not matched to a gene: 13. The CDR3 totals 18 residues. Looked up from germline, CDR1 is SGHTA and CDR2 is FQGNSA. The CDR3 is CASSPVATSGKTYNEQFF. The CDR3 nucleotides are TGTGCCAGCAGCCCGGTTGCGACTAGCGGGAAGACTTACAATGAGCAGTTCTTC.

This clonotype appeared a few times. The rearrangement links TRBV12-5 to TRBJ2-5, with D possibly being TRBD1 (5 bases). This CDR3 comprises 13 residues. Germline-derived CDR1 and CDR2 are LGHNT and FRNRAP. The V and J ends lost 7 bases and 5 bases respectively, with 14 bases between them. CDR3: CASAFQGGETQYF. DNA for the CDR3: TGTGCTAGTGCCTTCCAGGGTGGGGAGACCCAGTACTTC.

The rearrangement uses TRBV24-1 and TRBJ2-1, with 7 bases fitting TRBD1. This CDR3 has 16 residues. Per germline, CDR1 KGHDR and CDR2 SFDVKD. Trimming took 5 bases from V and 2 from J; bases not matched to a gene: 8. The CDR3, as DNA: TGTGCCACCAGTGCCTCCGGACAGGCGCCCTACAATGAGCAGTTCTTC. This sequence encodes CATSASGQAPYNEQFF.

This clonotype was seen ten or more times. V and J are TRBV6-2 or TRBV6-3 and TRBJ2-7, with 9 bases matching TRBD1. Germline loops: CDR1 MNHEY, CDR2 SVGEGT. The CDR3 runs to 13 residues. The trim removed 10 bases at V and 5 bases at J, leaving 9 bases unmatched. CDR3: CATRGQGLDEQYF. CDR3 nucleotide sequence: TGTGCCACCAGGGGACAGGGCCTCGACGAGCAGTACTTC.

The V call is TRBV7-2, the J call TRBJ2-1; 8 bases fit TRBD1. The CDR3 has 16 residues. V shed 4 bases, J shed 2 bases, and the junction held 7 bases outside the gene matches. Germline V lookup: CDR1 SGHTA, CDR2 FQGNSA. CDR3 protein: CASSSWTGITYNEQFF. The CDR3 DNA is TGTGCCAGCAGCTCTTGGACAGGGATCACCTACAATGAGCAGTTCTTC.

This clonotype occurred a few times. J is TRBJ2-7 and V is TRBV7-2, with 8 nucleotides matching TRBD2. The V and J ends lost 4 bases and 3 bases, in that order; junction bases with no gene match: 11. The CDR3 sequence is 16 residues long. CDR1 is SGHTA and CDR2 is FQGNSA in the germline V gene. CDR3 loop: CASSSPRWAGGYEQYF. The CDR3 region has the DNA TGTGCCAGCAGCTCGCCGCGGTGGGCGGGGGGCTACGAGCAGTACTTC.

The rearrangement joins TRBV18 to TRBJ2-5; a possible D gene is TRBD2 (5 bases). The CDR3 is 11 amino acids. Germline CDR1 is KGHSH and CDR2 is LQKENI. Trimming took 6 bases from V and 7 from J, leaving 9 bases between them. The DNA of the CDR3 is TGTGCCAGCTCCCCCGAGGGGACCCAGTACTTC. Translation gives CASSPEGTQYF.

With regard to this clonotype: Being one base from a much bigger clone, this may be a read error. In DNA, the CDR3 is TGCGCCAGCAGCTTCTCCTCTAGCGGGGTACAATTCGCCCAGTTCTTC. Translated, it gives CASSFSSSGVQFAQFF. This chain connects TRBV5-1 to TRBJ2-1; TRBD2 aligns across 9 bases. Germline V lookup: CDR1 SGHRS, CDR2 YFSETQ. The CDR3 spans 16 residues. V was clipped by 2 bases and J by 13 bases; unmatched bases: 16.

This clonotype was found a few times. V is TRBV7-9 and J is TRBJ2-1, with TRBD1 identical over 9 bases. J lost 8 bases, V lost 3 bases, and 8 bases had no gene match. CDR1 is SEHNR and CDR2 is FQNEAQ in the germline V gene (reference sequence). The CDR3 is 15 amino acids. The CDR3 DNA sequence: TGTGCCAGCAGCTTCTGGGACAGGGCTGTGCATGAGCAGTTCTTC. Translating it yields CASSFWDRAVHEQFF.

This clonotype was observed a few times. The chain has TRBV20-1 and TRBJ2-5, with D perhaps matching TRBD2 (5 bases). This CDR3 spans 14 amino acids. Germline-derived CDR1 and CDR2 are DFQATT and SNEGSKA (reference sequence). The V end was cut by 3 bases, the J end by 5 bases, with 16 bases between. Here the CDR3 DNA reads TGCAGTGCTAGGTTTCGGGGATCGGGGGAGACCCAGTACTTC. It encodes CSARFRGSGETQYF.

The table lists this clonotype with many counts. The CDR3 sequence is CATSGGLAGREQFF. DNA of the CDR3: TGTGCCACCAGCGGAGGACTAGCGGGAAGGGAGCAGTTCTTC. This chain links TRBV15 with TRBJ2-1; TRBD2 agrees at 12 bases. The CDR3 totals 14 residues. J was trimmed by 10 bases and V by 5 bases; bases with no gene match: 6. Germline V gene lookup returns CDR1 LNHNV and CDR2 YYDKDF (reference sequence). Using reference TRBV15 and TRBJ2-1 for the parts outside the CDR3, the full variable domain is DAMVIQNPRYQVTQFGKPVTLSCSQTLNHNVMYWYQQKSSQAPKLLFHYYDKDFNNEADTPDNFQSRRPNTSFCFLDIRSPGLGDTAMYLCATSGGLAGREQFFGPGTRLTVL.

The CDR3 reads CASGLGGTGGYNEQFF. The CDR3 DNA reads TGTGCTAGTGGTTTGGGAGGGACAGGGGGCTACAATGAGCAGTTCTTC. The chain has TRBV12-5 and TRBJ2-1; 11 bases map to TRBD1. The CDR3 runs 16 residues. The V gene end was trimmed by 1 base and the J gene end by 3 bases; junction bases not matched to a gene: 2. The germline CDR1 and CDR2 sequences are LGHNT and FRNRAP.